A single sample gave rise to the 3 T cell receptor beta chains below, sequenced in a study of T cell changes during pregnancy in multiple sclerosis. The protocol was immunoSEQ multiplex PCR, while the TCRdb copy is restricted to in-frame clones and leaves out a portion. The sample contains approximately 94,000 clones, 92% of which appear only once. The sample was peripheral blood, taken after pregnancy. These receptors were taken from a female donor with multiple sclerosis, enrolled in a pregnancy study.

This sequence joins TRBV2 and TRBJ1-2, with a weak D call TRBD1 (5 bases). V was cut by 6 bases and J by 2 bases, with 13 bases left in between. The germline CDR1 and CDR2 sequences are SNHLY and FYNNEI. This CDR3 is 14 amino acids long. The CDR3 DNA sequence: TGTGCCAGCAGACCGACAGATCTCAACTATGGCTACACCTTC. It codes for CASRPTDLNYGYTF.

V gene TRBV7-3 combines with J gene TRBJ2-1; 11 nucleotides line up with TRBD2. V was pared by 0 bases and J by 0 bases, with 7 bases of the junction left unmatched. The CDR3 consists of 19 residues. Germline V gene lookup returns CDR1 SGHTA and CDR2 FQGTGA. The CDR3 DNA follows: TGTGCCAGCAGCTTAACTATGGGCACTAGCGGGGGCTCCTACAATGAGCAGTTCTTC. This encodes CASSLTMGTSGGSYNEQFF. The complete variable domain, with remaining parts taken from reference TRBV7-3 and TRBJ2-1, reads GAGVSQTPSNKVTEKGKYVELRCDPISGHTALYWYRQSLGQGPEFLIYFQGTGAADDSGLPNDRFFAVRPEGSVSTLKIQRTERGDSAVYLCASSLTMGTSGGSYNEQFFGPGTRLTVL.

This sequence joins TRBV27 and TRBJ1-5; unclear D gene. Germline loops: CDR1 MNHEY, CDR2 SMNVEV (reference sequence). Trimming removed 4 bases at V and 9 bases at J, with 19 bases between. The CDR3 totals 15 residues. The CDR3 here is CASSSLSRGLGPQHF. CDR3 bases: TGTGCCAGCAGTTCACTCTCCAGAGGGCTGGGGCCCCAGCATTTT.